Described below is a single T cell receptor (beta chain) sequence and its context. Its antigen is currently unknown. The data belong to a study of vaccination and CD4 T cells after COVID-19. Background on the study: Samples after vaccination came a median roughly 74 days past dose two, ranging 14 to 241.

General study points: Although the median of SARS-CoV-2-reactive clonotypes rose from roughly 21 to 40, the change was not significant.

The study sequenced cultured CD4+ T cell DNA using the Oncomine TCR Beta short-read assay. MiXCR, run by TCRdb on the PCR reads, gives a single entry per CDR3 protein. The sample lists under 15,000 distinct CDR3 sequences; about two fifths were seen once. Stated treatment: approximately nine-day PBMC culture with coronavirus spike peptide pools or control peptides (ViraFEST assay). Germline V gene data show CDR1 as DFQATT and CDR2 as SNEGSKA (reference sequence). This CDR3 region has 12 residues. V was clipped by 5 bases and J by 2 bases, with 7 bases between them. The sequenced sample was CD4+ T cells from blood, cultured in vitro. The V call is TRBV20-1, the J call TRBJ1-5, with a possible D match to TRBD1 (5 bases). The clonotype originates from a human donor who had recovered from COVID-19. In DNA form, the CDR3 reads TGCAGTGCTGTCAGGGGCAATCAGCCCCAGCATTTT. This encodes CSAVRGNQPQHF.